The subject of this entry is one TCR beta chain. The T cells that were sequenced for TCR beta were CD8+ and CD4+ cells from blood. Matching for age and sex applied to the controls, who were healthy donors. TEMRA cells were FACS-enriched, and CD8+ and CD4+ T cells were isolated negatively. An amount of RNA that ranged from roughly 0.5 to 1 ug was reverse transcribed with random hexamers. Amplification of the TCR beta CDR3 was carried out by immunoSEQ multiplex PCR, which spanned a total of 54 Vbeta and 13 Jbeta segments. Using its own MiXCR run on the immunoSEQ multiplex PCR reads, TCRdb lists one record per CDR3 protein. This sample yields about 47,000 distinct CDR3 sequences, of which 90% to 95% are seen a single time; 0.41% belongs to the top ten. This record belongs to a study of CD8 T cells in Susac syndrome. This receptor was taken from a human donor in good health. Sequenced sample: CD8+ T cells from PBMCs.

The chain's CDR3 is CASSLGPGQVFTYEQYF. The CDR3 DNA reads as TGTGCCAGCAGCTTGGGACCGGGACAGGTTTTTACCTACGAGCAGTACTTC. The rearrangement joins TRBV11-2 to TRBJ2-7, with TRBD1 matching over 8 bases. J was trimmed by 2 bases and V by 3 bases; bases with no gene match: 12. Germline CDR1 is SGHAT and CDR2 is FQNNGV. This CDR3 spans 17 amino acids.